This passage covers 15 T cell receptor beta chains from one sample sequenced in a study of T-cell memory formation after mild COVID-19. One entry per CDR3 protein, called by TCRdb with MiXCR from the 5' RACE reads. The sample consists of approximately 290,000 distinct CDR3 sequences, 7.5% to 9.5% of them appearing once. The sample consisted of PBMCs or a T cell subset sorted from them (not recorded which). The receptors originated from a man younger than 35 who had mild COVID-19 (a few samples of this study predate the infection). Cell type and time point are not known.

This clonotype was observed a few times. The V gene is TRBV29-1, the J gene TRBJ2-5, with 12 bases identical to TRBD2. Germline loops: CDR1 SQVTM, CDR2 ANQGSEA. CDR3 length: 16 amino acids. V shed 4 bases and J 5 bases; nucleotides not matched to a gene: 11. Here the CDR3 DNA reads TGCAGCGTTGCCCGCGAAGGACTAGCGGGGAGGGAGACCCAGTACTTC. The encoded protein is CSVAREGLAGRETQYF. Complete variable domain (other parts from reference TRBV29-1 and TRBJ2-5): SAVISQKPSRDICQRGTSLTIQCQVDSQVTMMFWYRQQPGQSLTLIATANQGSEATYESGFVIDKFPISRPNLTFSTLTVSNMSPEDSSIYLCSVAREGLAGRETQYFGPGTRLLVL.

This clonotype was counted many times. This chain connects TRBV27 to TRBJ2-1; possibly TRBD1 for D (6 bases). The CDR3 has 12 residues. Between the trimmed V and J ends, which lost 3 bases and 10 bases, there was a span of 10 bases. Germline V CDR1 and CDR2: MNHEY, SMNVEV (reference sequence). CDR3 bases: TGTGCCAGCAGTTTCAGGGGAAGGGAGCAGTTCTTC. This sequence encodes CASSFRGREQFF.

There are many counts of this clonotype. This chain uses TRBV5-1 with TRBJ2-3; a possible D gene is TRBD1 (6 bases). V lost 4 bases, J lost 6 bases, and 12 bases lay in between. Germline CDR1 is SGHRS and CDR2 is YFSETQ. The length of the CDR3 is 13 residues. Here the CDR3 reads CASSDNRVDTQYF. The CDR3 nucleotides are TGCGCCAGCAGCGATAACAGGGTTGATACGCAGTATTTT.

The chain joins TRBV7-2 to TRBJ1-4, with D tentatively TRBD1 (6 bases). The CDR3 is made up of 14 amino acids. The V end lost 5 bases, the J end lost 7 bases, and 14 bases lay between the germline ends. Germline-derived CDR1 and CDR2 are SGHTA and FQGNSA. CDR3 coding DNA: TGTGCCAGCAGCACAGGGACCCGGGCTGAAAAACTGTTTTTT. Its translation: CASSTGTRAEKLFF.

This clonotype was seen only a few times. The chain recombines TRBV7-2 with TRBJ2-7, with 13 bases fitting TRBD2. V was clipped by 5 bases and J by 2 bases; unmatched bases: 6. The germline gives CDR1 SGHTA, CDR2 FQGNSA. The CDR3 extends over 16 amino acids. The chain's CDR3 is CASSIGLAGDTYEQYF. The CDR3 DNA follows: TGTGCCAGCAGCATCGGACTAGCGGGGGACACCTACGAGCAGTACTTC.

The chain joins TRBV20-1 to TRBJ1-5, with D unresolved. Germline CDR1 reads DFQATT; CDR2 reads SNEGSKA (reference sequence). V was shortened by 4 bases and J by 4 bases, with 8 bases between the two germline ends. This CDR3 contains 12 residues. The CDR3 spells CSAKVLNQPQHF. CDR3 DNA sequence: TGCAGTGCTAAAGTTTTAAATCAGCCCCAGCATTTT.

The chain joins TRBV5-1 to TRBJ1-1, with D possibly being TRBD1 (6 bases). With 5 bases removed from V and 2 bases from J, the gap between germline ends came to 13 bases. CDR1 SGHRS and CDR2 YFSETQ come from the germline V gene. The CDR3 spans 14 residues. The CDR3 region is CASRQGSSNTEAFF. The CDR3 nucleotides are TGCGCCAGCAGGCAGGGGTCTTCAAACACTGAAGCTTTCTTT. The variable domain in full, with the rest retrieved from reference TRBV5-1 and TRBJ1-1, is KAGVTQTPRYLIKTRGQQVTLSCSPISGHRSVSWYQQTPGQGLQFLFEYFSETQRNKGNFPGRFSGRQFSNSRSEMNVSTLELGDSALYLCASRQGSSNTEAFFGQGTRLTVV.

The V call is TRBV12-3 or TRBV12-4, the J call TRBJ2-7, with 7 bases fitting TRBD1. V dropped 6 bases and J dropped 2; count of bases not matched to a gene: 10. This CDR3 has 15 residues. CDR3 residues: CASSPGAGGTYEQYV. CDR3 in DNA: TGTGCCAGCAGCCCGGGCGCAGGGGGAACCTACGAGCAGTACGTC.

This clonotype was picked up a small number of times. V usage is TRBV4-3 and J usage is TRBJ2-3; 7 nucleotides align to TRBD2. The CDR3 loop spans 18 amino acids. Germline loops: CDR1 LGHNA, CDR2 YSLEER. V was pared by 4 bases and J by 5 bases, with 18 bases of the junction left unmatched. This CDR3 is CASSPGGSRGVIGDTQYF. CDR3 sequence (DNA): TGCGCCAGCAGCCCCGGCGGGAGTCGCGGGGTTATCGGAGATACGCAGTATTTT.

In this sample, this clonotype turned up a few times. The chain recombines TRBV7-9 with TRBJ1-2; no reliable D call. Trimming pared 5 bases from V and 4 bases from J, leaving 14 bases between. CDR3 length: 14 residues. CDR1 is SEHNR and CDR2 is FQNEAQ in the germline V gene (reference sequence). The DNA of the CDR3 is TGTGCCAGCAGCCCCCCGGGGATCCCCTATGGCTACACCTTC. Its translation: CASSPPGIPYGYTF.

This clonotype has just a few counts. The rearrangement links TRBV7-9 to TRBJ2-5, with D possibly TRBD1 on 5 matching bases. The V gene lost 2 bases and the J gene lost 2 bases, with 9 bases spanning the gap. Germline V gene data show CDR1 as SEHNR and CDR2 as FQNEAQ (reference sequence). There are 14 residues in the CDR3. CDR3 coding DNA: TGTGCCAGCAGCTTAATCAGGGAACAAGAGACCCAGTACTTC. Its protein is CASSLIREQETQYF.

In this sample, this clonotype turned up a few times. CDR3 sequence: CASSYSGGAVPYNEQFF. In DNA, the CDR3 is TGTGCCAGCAGCTATAGCGGGGGGGCCGTTCCCTACAATGAGCAGTTCTTC. The gene calls are TRBV7-6 and TRBJ2-1; 11 positions agree with TRBD2. There are 17 residues in the CDR3. Germline assignment: CDR1 SGHVS and CDR2 FNYEAQ. J gave up 2 bases and V 4 bases, and 7 bases lay outside the gene matches.

DNA for the CDR3: TGTGCCAGTAGTATAGTTCGGGGGGCTCTCTACAATGAGCAGTTCTTC. Encoded protein: CASSIVRGALYNEQFF. This chain joins TRBV19 and TRBJ2-1; D is perhaps TRBD2 (7 bases). This CDR3 is built from 16 residues. Germline CDR1 is LNHDA and CDR2 is SQIVND (reference sequence). The V end lost 1 base, the J end lost 3 bases, and 13 bases lay between the germline ends.

The rearrangement links TRBV14 to TRBJ2-7, with 10 nucleotides matching TRBD1. Trimming took 4 bases from V and 0 from J; bases not matched to a gene: 3. In germline, CDR1 is SGHDN, CDR2 FVKESK. The CDR3 has 15 amino acids. The CDR3 protein is CASSRGQGPSYEQYF. The DNA of the CDR3 is TGTGCCAGCAGCCGGGGACAGGGGCCCTCCTACGAGCAGTACTTC.

This clonotype was picked up many times. This chain connects TRBV24-1 to TRBJ1-4; no clear D. The germline CDR1 and CDR2 sequences are KGHDR and SFDVKD. The CDR3 covers 12 residues. V gave up 5 bases and J gave up 4 bases, with 4 bases separating them. CDR3: CATSGVNEKLFF. CDR3 in DNA: TGTGCCACCAGTGGTGTTAATGAAAAACTGTTTTTT.